This entry is about one T cell receptor (beta chain). Its antigen is not identified. The CDR3 runs 15 residues. The trim removed 8 bases at V and 3 bases at J, leaving 8 bases unmatched. CDR1 is WNHNN, CDR2 SYGVQD, per germline (reference sequence). This sample was included in a study of shared clonotypes between healthy human individuals. Study conclusions and caveats: The study found roughly 5% of naive CD4 clonotypes shared across a few donors. Clonotypes which were not shared had lower generation probabilities than clonotypes that all four donors shared.

The assay was carried out at the deep level. TCRdb's table, derived via immunoSEQ multiplex PCR, lists solely in-frame clones and lacks some. The sample lists 330,000 or so clones, about 74% occurring once. The chain combines TRBV10-1 with TRBJ2-2; the match to TRBD2 covers 8 bases. This receptor was identified in a man aged 25 to 45 in good health. The sample was memory CD4+ T cells sorted from blood. The subset is: CD45RA-negative fraction. CDR3 residues: CASVLGTRYTGELFF. The DNA for the CDR3 is TGCGCCAGCGTCCTCGGGACTAGATACACCGGGGAGCTGTTTTTT.